One and the same sample provided the 5 T cell receptor beta chains below, sequenced in a study of glioma-infiltrating T cells after dendritic cell vaccination. Time point denoted: after dendritic cell vaccination, including at tumor progression/relapse. TCRdb's table, derived via immunoSEQ multiplex PCR, lists solely in-frame clones and lacks some. This table has 85,000 to 100,000 clones, more than 80% appearing once. Material: blood, obtained after dendritic cell vaccination. The receptors come from a human donor with glioblastoma.

The V and J genes are TRBV28 and TRBJ2-1; 7 nucleotides align to TRBD2. The CDR3 length is 14 residues. With V trimmed by 2 bases and J by 2 bases, 0 bases remained unmatched. Germline CDR1 and CDR2: MDHEN and SYDVKM. CDR3 residues: CASSLGRAYNEQFF. DNA of the CDR3: TGTGCCAGCAGTTTAGGGAGGGCCTACAATGAGCAGTTCTTC.

V is TRBV4-1 and J is TRBJ1-4; 12 nucleotides align to TRBD1. CDR3 size: 17 residues. V was clipped by 4 bases and J by 2 bases; unmatched bases: 5. The germline V gene has CDR1 MGHRA and CDR2 YSYEKL. CDR3 protein: CASSPGTGGSTNEKLFF. The CDR3, as DNA: TGCGCCAGCAGCCCCGGGACAGGGGGCTCTACTAATGAAAAACTGTTTTTT.

The table lists this clone with a few counts. The V gene is TRBV6-5, the J gene TRBJ1-5, with D unresolved. V lost 7 bases, J lost 0 bases, and 10 bases lay in between. The CDR3 totals 14 residues. Germline CDR1 and CDR2: MNHEY and SVGAGI. The CDR3: CASKLSGSNQPQHF. In nucleotides, the CDR3 is TGTGCCAGCAAACTATCGGGTAGCAATCAGCCCCAGCATTTT.

This clone was detected once. The chain employs TRBV6-5 and TRBJ1-5; 8 nucleotides match TRBD1. Unmatched junction bases numbered 5, after V lost 5 bases and J lost 5 bases. The CDR3 totals 14 residues. Per germline, CDR1 MNHEY and CDR2 SVGAGI. CDR3 bases: TGTGCCAGCAGTCTCGACAGGGGATATCAGCCCCAGCATTTT. Translation gives CASSLDRGYQPQHF.

J is TRBJ1-6 and V is TRBV6-4; perhaps TRBD1 as D (6 bases). Germline V CDR1 and CDR2: MRHNA, SNTAGT. Trimming shortened V by 10 bases and J by 0 bases, and 19 bases separated the two germline ends. The CDR3 consists of 17 residues. This CDR3 is CATEKDRPSSYNSPLHF. DNA for the CDR3: TGTGCCACCGAGAAAGACAGGCCGAGCTCCTATAATTCACCCCTCCACTTT.